This T cell receptor beta chain was found in a study of blood T cell repertoires in COVID-19. Study-wide context: Samples came from the United States, Italy and Spain, spanning acute and convalescent COVID-19. In each case, the material was cDNA or gDNA derived from T cells, B-cell-depleted T cells, or PBMCs.

This clone has just a few counts. In the authors' methods: Researchers report that nucleated cell counts were estimated from reference gene primer amplification. Method: immunoSEQ multiplex PCR; TCRdb's copy keeps in-frame clones and lacks some. V, J and clone size reflect that table, while D and trimming were determined from the DNA. This repertoire shows around 150,000 clones, 76% found once; its top ten account for around 3.4%. This CDR3 comprises 16 residues. The germline V gene has CDR1 KGHSH and CDR2 LQKENI. V lost 1 base and J lost 2, with 13 bases in between. Source material: peripheral blood. This clonotype originated in a woman older than 75 with acute or convalescent COVID-19. This rearrangement joins TRBV18 to TRBJ2-3; TRBD2 might be the D (5 bases). CDR3 sequence reads: CASSPRESHSTDTQYF. CDR3 DNA sequence: TGTGCCAGCTCACCACGGGAGTCACACTCCACAGATACGCAGTATTTT.